This T cell receptor (beta chain) was profiled in a study of beta chain features in type 1 diabetes. Overall study results and limits: The naive, central memory and Treg TCRB repertoires showed an apparent similarity that was greater among patients than among healthy donors. More deletions and fewer insertions at VDJ junctions were found in patients with type 1 diabetes.

This clone showed up many times. Antigen: not known. Investigators reverse transcribed all isolated RNA, so they sequenced expressed TCRB transcripts. The method was immunoSEQ multiplex PCR; TCRdb's version includes in-frame clones alone and lacks a portion of them. This table holds some 900,000 clones, roughly a sixth found once. Sorting gave populations that all exceeded 98% purity. The CDR3 is made up of 15 amino acids. CDR1 ENHRY and CDR2 SYGVKD come from the germline V gene. The V and J ends lost 5 bases and 4 bases, in that order; junction bases with no gene match: 6. What was sequenced was naive CD4+ T cells from blood. The TCR sequence derives from a woman aged 18-29 years in good health. The V gene is TRBV10-3, the J gene TRBJ2-1; the match to TRBD2 covers 9 bases. CDR3 nucleotides: TGTGCCATCAGTTCAGCGGGAGGAACATACAATGAGCAGTTCTTC. It yields the protein CAISSAGGTYNEQFF.